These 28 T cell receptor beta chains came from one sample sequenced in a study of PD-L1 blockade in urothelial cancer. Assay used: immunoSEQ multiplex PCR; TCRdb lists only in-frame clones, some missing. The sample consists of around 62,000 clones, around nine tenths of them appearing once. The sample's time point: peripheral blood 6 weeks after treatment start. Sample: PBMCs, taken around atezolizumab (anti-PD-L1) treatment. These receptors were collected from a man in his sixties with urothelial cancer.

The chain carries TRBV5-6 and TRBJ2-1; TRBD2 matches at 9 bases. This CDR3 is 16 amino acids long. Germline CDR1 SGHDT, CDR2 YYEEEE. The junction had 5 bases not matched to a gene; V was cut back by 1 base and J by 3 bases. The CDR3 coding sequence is TGTGCCAGCAGCTTGTCGACTAGCGGATACTACAATGAGCAGTTCTTC. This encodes CASSLSTSGYYNEQFF.

Written as DNA, the CDR3 is TGTGCCGGTTCAACAGGTTTCTCCTACAATGAGCAGTTCTTC. The encoded protein is CAGSTGFSYNEQFF. The V call is TRBV30, the J call TRBJ2-1; possible D gene TRBD1, 5 bases. The germline V and J ends were trimmed by 8 bases and 0 bases, with 14 bases remaining between them. CDR3 length: 14 residues. Germline values: CDR1 GTSNPN, CDR2 SVGIG (reference sequence).

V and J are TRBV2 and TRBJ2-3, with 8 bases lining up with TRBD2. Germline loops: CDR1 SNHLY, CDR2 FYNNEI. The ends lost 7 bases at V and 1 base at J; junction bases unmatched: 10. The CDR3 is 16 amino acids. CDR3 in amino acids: CASTGGGLGRTDTQYF. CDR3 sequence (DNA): TGTGCCAGCACGGGAGGGGGTCTAGGACGCACAGATACGCAGTATTTT.

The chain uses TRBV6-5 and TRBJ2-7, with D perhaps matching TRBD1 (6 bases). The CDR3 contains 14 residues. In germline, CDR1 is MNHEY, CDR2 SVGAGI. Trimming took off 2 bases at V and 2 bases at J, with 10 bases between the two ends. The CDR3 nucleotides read TGTGCCAGCAGTTACGGGGGCTCAACCTACGAGCAGTACTTC. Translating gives CASSYGGSTYEQYF.

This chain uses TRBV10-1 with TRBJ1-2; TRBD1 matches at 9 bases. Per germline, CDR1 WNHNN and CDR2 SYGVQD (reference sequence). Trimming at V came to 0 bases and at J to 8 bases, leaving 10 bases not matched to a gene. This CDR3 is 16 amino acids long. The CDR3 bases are TGCGCCAGCAGTGAGTCTAGGGGACAGGGATTCCCGGGCTACACCTTC. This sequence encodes CASSESRGQGFPGYTF.

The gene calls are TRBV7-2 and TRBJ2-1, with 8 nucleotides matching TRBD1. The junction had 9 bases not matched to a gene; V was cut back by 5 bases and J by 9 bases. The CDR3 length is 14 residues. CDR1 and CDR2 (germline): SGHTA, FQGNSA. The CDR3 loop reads CASSLFDRGIEQFF. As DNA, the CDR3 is TGTGCCAGCAGCCTATTTGACAGGGGCATTGAGCAGTTCTTC.

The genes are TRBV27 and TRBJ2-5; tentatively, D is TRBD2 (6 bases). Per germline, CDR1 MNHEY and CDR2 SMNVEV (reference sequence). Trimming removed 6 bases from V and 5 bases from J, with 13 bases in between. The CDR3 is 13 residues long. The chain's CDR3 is CASREGGGETQYF. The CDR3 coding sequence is TGTGCCAGCAGAGAGGGAGGTGGGGAGACCCAGTACTTC.

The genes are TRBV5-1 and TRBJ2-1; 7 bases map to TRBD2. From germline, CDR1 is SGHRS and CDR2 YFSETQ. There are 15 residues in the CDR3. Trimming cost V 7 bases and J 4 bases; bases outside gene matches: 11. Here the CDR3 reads CASHPKAGPYNEQFF. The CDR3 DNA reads TGCGCCAGCCATCCTAAAGCGGGACCTTACAATGAGCAGTTCTTC.

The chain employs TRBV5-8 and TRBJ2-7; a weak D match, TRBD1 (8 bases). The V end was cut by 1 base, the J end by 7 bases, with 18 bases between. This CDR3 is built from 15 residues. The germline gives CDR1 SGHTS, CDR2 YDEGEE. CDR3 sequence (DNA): TGTGCCAGCAGCTTGTGGACACAGGGGGGGCGGGAGCAGTACTTC. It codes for CASSLWTQGGREQYF.

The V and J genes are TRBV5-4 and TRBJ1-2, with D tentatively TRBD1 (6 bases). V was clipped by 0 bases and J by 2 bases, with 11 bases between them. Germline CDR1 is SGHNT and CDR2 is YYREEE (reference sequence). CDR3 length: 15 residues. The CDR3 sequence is CASSLDPGQNYGYTF. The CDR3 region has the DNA TGTGCCAGCAGCTTGGATCCAGGACAGAACTATGGCTACACCTTC.

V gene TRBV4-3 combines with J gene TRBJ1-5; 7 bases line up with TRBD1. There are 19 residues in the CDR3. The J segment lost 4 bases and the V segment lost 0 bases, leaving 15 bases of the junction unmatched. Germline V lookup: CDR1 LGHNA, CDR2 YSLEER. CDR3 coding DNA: TGCGCCAGCAGCCAAGAAGACGCCCAGGGGGAGGTTCGGAATCAGCCCCAGCATTTT. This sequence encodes CASSQEDAQGEVRNQPQHF.

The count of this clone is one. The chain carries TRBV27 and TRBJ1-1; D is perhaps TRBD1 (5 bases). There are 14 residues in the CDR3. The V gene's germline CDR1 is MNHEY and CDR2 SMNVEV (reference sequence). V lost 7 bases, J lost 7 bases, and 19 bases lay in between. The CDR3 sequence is CASMLTRITGEAFF. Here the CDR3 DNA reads TGTGCCAGCATGCTAACCAGGATAACAGGTGAAGCTTTCTTT.

CDR3 sequence: CASQATKQGISYEQYF. DNA for the CDR3: TGCGCCAGCCAAGCGACTAAACAGGGTATATCCTACGAGCAGTACTTC. The rearrangement joins TRBV23-1 to TRBJ2-7, with D tentatively TRBD1 (6 bases). TRBV23-1 is known as an ORF, though its function is uncertain. This CDR3 has 16 amino acids. V was cut by 8 bases and J by 1 base, with 21 bases left in between.

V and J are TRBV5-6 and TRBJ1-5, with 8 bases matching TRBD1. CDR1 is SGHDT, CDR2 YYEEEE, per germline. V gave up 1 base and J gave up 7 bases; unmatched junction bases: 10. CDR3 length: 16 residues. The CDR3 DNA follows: TGTGCCAGCAGCTTGAGGGCAGGGGGCTTGGGGCAGCCCCAGCATTTT. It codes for CASSLRAGGLGQPQHF. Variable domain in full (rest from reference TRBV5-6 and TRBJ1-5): DAGVTQSPTHLIKTRGQQVTLRCSPKSGHDTVSWYQQALGQGPQFIFQYYEEEERQRGNFPDRFSGHQFPNYSSELNVNALLLGDSALYLCASSLRAGGLGQPQHFGDGTRLSIL.

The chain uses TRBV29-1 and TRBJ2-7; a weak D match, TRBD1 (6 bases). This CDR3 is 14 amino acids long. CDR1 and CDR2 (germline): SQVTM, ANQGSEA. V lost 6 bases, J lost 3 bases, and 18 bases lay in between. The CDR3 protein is CSVSGGGLRYEQYF. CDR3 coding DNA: TGCAGCGTCAGTGGGGGCGGGTTGCGCTACGAGCAGTACTTC.

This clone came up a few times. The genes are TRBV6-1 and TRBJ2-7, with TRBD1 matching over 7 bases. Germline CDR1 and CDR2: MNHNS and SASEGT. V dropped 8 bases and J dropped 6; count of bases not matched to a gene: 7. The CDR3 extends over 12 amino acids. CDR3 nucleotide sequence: TGTGCCAGCCGGATCTCAGGGGGCGAGCAGTACTTC. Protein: CASRISGGEQYF.

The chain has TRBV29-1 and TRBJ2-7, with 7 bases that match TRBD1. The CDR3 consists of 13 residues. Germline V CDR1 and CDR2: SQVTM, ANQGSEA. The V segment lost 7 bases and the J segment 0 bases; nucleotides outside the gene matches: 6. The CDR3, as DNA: TGCAGCGGTGCAGGGGGTAGCTCCTACGAGCAGTACTTC. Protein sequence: CSGAGGSSYEQYF.

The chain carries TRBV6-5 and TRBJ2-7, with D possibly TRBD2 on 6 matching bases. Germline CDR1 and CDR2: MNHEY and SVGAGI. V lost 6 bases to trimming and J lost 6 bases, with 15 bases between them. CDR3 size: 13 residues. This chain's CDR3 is CASRAAGLGEQYF. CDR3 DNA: TGTGCCAGCAGGGCGGCGGGGCTTGGCGAGCAGTACTTC.

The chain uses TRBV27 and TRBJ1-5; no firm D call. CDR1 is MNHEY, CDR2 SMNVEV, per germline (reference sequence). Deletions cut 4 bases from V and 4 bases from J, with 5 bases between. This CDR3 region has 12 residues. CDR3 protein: CASSSRNQPQHF. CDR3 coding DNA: TGTGCCAGCAGTTCGAGAAATCAGCCCCAGCATTTT.

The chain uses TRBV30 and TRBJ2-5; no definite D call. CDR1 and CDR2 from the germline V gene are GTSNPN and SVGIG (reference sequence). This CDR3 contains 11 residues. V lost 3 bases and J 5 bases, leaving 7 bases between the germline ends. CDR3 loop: CAWSPRETQYF. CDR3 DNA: TGTGCCTGGAGCCCCCGGGAGACCCAGTACTTC. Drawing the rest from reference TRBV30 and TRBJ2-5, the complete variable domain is SQTIHQWPATLVQPVGSPLSLECTVEGTSNPNLYWYRQAAGRGLQLLFYSVGIGQISSEVPQNLSASRPQDRQFILSSKKLLLSDSGFYLCAWSPRETQYFGPGTRLLVL.

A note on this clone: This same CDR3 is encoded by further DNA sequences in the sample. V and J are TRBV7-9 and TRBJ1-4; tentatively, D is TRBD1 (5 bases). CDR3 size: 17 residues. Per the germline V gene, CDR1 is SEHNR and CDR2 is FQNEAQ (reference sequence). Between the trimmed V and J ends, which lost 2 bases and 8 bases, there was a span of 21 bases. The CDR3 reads CASSLSRDSSSREKLFF. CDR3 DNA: TGTGCCAGCAGCTTAAGCAGGGACTCCTCCTCGAGGGAAAAACTGTTTTTT.

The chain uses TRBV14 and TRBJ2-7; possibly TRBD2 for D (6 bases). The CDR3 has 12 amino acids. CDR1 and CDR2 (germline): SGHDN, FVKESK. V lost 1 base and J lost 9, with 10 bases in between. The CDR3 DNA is TGTGCCAGCAGCCAAGTTAGCGGTTGGCAGTACTTC. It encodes CASSQVSGWQYF.

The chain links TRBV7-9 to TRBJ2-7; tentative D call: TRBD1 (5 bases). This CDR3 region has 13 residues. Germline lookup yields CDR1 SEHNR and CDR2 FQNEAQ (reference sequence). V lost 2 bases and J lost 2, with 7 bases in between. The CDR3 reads CASSLRQPYEQYF. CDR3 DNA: TGTGCCAGCAGCTTAAGACAGCCCTACGAGCAGTACTTC.

The DNA for the CDR3 is TGTGCCAGCAGTGTCGGTACAGGGGGTGGCTACACCTTC. Translated, it gives CASSVGTGGGYTF. The chain carries TRBV6-5 and TRBJ1-2, with 8 bases identical to TRBD1. The junction had 6 bases not matched to a gene; V was cut back by 5 bases and J by 7 bases. This CDR3 region has 13 residues. The germline V gene encodes CDR1 MNHEY and CDR2 SVGAGI.

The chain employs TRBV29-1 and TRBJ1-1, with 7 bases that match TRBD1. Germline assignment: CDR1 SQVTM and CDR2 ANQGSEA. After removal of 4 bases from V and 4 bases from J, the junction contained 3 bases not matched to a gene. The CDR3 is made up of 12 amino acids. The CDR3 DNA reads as TGCAGCGTTGGCCAGGGGGGCACTGAAGCTTTCTTT. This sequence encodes CSVGQGGTEAFF. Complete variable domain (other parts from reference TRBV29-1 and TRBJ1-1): SAVISQKPSRDICQRGTSLTIQCQVDSQVTMMFWYRQQPGQSLTLIATANQGSEATYESGFVIDKFPISRPNLTFSTLTVSNMSPEDSSIYLCSVGQGGTEAFFGQGTRLTVV.

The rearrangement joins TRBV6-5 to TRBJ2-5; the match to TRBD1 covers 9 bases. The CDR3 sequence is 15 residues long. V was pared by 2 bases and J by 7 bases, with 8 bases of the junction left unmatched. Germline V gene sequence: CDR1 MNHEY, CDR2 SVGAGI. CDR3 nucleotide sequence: TGTGCCAGCAGTTACAATGGACAGGGGAGCGGGACCCAGTACTTC. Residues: CASSYNGQGSGTQYF.

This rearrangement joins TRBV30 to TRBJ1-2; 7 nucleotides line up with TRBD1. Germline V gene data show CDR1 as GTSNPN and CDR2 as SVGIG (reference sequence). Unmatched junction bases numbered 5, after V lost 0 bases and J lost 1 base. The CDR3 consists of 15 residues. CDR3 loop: CAWSVGQNLNYGYTF. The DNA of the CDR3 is TGTGCCTGGAGTGTGGGACAGAACCTTAACTATGGCTACACCTTC.

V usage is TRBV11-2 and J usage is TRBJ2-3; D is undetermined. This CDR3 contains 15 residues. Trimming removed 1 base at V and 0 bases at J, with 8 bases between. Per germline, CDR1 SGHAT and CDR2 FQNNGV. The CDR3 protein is CASSLGGGSTDTQYF. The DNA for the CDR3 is TGTGCCAGCAGCTTAGGTGGCGGTAGCACAGATACGCAGTATTTT.